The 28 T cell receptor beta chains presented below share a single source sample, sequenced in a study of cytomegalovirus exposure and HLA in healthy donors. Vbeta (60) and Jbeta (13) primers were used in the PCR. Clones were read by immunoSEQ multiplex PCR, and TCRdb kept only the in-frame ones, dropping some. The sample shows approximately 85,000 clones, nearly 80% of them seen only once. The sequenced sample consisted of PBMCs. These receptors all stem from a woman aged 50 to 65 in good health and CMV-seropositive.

Here the CDR3 reads CASSLEIGETQYF. In nucleotides, the CDR3 is TGCGCCAGCAGCTTGGAGATCGGAGAGACCCAGTACTTC. The J gene is TRBJ2-5, the V gene TRBV5-1; D is ambiguous. The germline gives CDR1 SGHRS, CDR2 YFSETQ. V was cut by 0 bases and J by 4 bases, with 7 bases left in between. The length of the CDR3 is 13 residues.

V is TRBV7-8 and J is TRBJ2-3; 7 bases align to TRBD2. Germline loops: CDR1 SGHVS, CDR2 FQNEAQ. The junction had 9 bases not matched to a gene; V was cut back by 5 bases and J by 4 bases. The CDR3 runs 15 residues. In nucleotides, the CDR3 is TGTGCCAGCAGCATCCTCGGGGGGTCCGCAGATACGCAGTATTTT. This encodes CASSILGGSADTQYF.

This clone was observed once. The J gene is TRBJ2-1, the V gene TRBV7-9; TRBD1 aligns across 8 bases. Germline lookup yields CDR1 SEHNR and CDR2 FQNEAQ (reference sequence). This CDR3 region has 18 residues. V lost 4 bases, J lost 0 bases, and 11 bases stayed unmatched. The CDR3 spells CASSSTWDRRSSYNEQFF. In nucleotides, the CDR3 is TGTGCCAGCAGCTCTACCTGGGACAGGCGCAGCTCCTACAATGAGCAGTTCTTC.

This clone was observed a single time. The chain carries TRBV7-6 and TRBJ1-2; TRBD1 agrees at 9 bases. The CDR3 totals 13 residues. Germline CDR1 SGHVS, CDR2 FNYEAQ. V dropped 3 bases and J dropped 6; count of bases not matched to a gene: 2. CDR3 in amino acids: CASSFGDRDGYTF. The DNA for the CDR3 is TGTGCCAGCAGCTTCGGGGACAGGGATGGCTACACCTTC.

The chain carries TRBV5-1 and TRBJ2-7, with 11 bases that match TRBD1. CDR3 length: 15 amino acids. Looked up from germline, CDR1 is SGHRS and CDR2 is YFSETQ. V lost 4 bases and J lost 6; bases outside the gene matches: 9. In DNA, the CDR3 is TGCGCCAGCAGCCGCACCGGGACAGGGGGACGCGAGCAGTACTTC. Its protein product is CASSRTGTGGREQYF.

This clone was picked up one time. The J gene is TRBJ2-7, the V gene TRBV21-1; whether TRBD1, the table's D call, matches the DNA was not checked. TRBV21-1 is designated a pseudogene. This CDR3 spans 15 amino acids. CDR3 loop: CASRTGTEKSYEQYF. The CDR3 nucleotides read TGTGCCAGCAGGACTGGGACAGAGAAATCCTACGAGCAGTACTTC.

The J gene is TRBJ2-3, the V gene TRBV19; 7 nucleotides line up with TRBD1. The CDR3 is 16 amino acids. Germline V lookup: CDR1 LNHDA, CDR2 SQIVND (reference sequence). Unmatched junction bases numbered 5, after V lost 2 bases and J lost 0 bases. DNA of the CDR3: TGTGCCAGTAGTATAATCGGGACAGCTAGCACAGATACGCAGTATTTT. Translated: CASSIIGTASTDTQYF.

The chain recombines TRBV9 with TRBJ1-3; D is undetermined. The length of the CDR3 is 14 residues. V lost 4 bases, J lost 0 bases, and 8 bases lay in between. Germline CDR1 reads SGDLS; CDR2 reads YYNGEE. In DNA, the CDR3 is TGTGCCAGCAGCTTAGAGAGCTCTGGAAACACCATATATTTT. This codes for CASSLESSGNTIYF.

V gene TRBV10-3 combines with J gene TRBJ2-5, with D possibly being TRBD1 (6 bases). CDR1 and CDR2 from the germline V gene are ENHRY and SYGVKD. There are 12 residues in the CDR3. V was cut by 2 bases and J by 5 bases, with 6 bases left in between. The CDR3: CAISEQGETQYF. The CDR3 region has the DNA TGTGCCATCAGTGAGCAGGGGGAGACCCAGTACTTC.

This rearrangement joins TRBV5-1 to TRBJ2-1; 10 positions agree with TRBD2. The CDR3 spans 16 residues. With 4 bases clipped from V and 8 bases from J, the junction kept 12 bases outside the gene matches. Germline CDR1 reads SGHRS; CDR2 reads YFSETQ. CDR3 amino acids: CASSQMSGGAGDEQFF. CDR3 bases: TGCGCCAGCAGCCAAATGAGCGGGGGGGCTGGGGATGAGCAGTTCTTC.

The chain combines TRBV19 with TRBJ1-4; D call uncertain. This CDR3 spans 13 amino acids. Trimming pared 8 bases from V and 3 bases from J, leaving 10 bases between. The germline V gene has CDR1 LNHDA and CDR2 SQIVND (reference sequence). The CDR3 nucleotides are TGTGCCAGTTCAGGCAGCCCTAATGAAAAACTGTTTTTT. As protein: CASSGSPNEKLFF.

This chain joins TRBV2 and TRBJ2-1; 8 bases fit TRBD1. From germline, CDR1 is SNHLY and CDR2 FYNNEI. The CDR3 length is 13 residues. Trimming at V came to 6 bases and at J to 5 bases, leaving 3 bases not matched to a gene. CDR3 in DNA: TGTGCCAGCAGGCTGGACAGGGACAATGAGCAGTTCTTC. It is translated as CASRLDRDNEQFF.

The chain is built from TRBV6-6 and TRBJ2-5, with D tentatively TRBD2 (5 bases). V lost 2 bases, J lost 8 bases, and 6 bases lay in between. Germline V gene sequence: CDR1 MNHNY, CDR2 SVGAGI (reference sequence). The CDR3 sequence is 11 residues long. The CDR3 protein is CASSYGGTQYF. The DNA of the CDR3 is TGTGCCAGCAGTTACGGAGGAACCCAGTACTTC.

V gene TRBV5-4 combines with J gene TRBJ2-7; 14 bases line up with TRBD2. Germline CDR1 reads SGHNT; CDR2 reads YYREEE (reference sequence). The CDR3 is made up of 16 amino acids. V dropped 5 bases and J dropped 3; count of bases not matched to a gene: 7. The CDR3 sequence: CASSRTSGGIRYEQYF. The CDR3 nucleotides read TGTGCCAGCAGTCGGACTAGCGGGGGGATCCGCTACGAGCAGTACTTC.

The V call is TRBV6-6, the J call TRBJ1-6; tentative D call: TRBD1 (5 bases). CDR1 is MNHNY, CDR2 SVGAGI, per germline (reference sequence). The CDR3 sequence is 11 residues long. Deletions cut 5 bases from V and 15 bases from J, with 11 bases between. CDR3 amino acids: CASSGARHLHF. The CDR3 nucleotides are TGTGCCAGCAGTGGGGCCAGGCACCTCCACTTT.

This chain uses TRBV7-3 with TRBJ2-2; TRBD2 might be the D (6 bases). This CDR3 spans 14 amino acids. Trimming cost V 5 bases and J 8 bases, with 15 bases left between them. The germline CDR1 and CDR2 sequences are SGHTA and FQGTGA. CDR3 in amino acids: CASSLRMGGGELFF. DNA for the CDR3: TGTGCCAGCAGCCTCCGAATGGGGGGTGGGGAGCTGTTTTTT.

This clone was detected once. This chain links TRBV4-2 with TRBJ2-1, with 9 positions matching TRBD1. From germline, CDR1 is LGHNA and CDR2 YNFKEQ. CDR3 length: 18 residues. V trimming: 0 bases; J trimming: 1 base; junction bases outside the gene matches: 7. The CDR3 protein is CASSQDWPGQGSYNEQFF. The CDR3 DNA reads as TGTGCCAGCAGCCAAGATTGGCCGGGACAGGGTTCCTACAATGAGCAGTTCTTC.

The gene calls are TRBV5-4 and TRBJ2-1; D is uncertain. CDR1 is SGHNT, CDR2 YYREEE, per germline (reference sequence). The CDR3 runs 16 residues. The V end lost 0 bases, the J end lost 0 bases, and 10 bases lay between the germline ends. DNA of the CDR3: TGTGCCAGCAGCTTGGGTCGGGTTAGCTCCTACAATGAGCAGTTCTTC. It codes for CASSLGRVSSYNEQFF.

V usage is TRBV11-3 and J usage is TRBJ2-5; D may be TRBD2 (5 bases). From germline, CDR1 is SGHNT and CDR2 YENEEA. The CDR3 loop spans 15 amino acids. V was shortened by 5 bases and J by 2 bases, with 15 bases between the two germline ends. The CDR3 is CASSPNGLRQETQYF. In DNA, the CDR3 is TGTGCCAGCAGCCCCAACGGACTTAGACAAGAGACCCAGTACTTC.

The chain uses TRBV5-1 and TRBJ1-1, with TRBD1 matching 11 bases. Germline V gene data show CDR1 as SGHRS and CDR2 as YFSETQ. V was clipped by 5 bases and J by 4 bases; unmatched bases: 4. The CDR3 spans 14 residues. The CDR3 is CASSPGTGGTEAFF. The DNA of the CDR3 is TGCGCCAGCAGTCCCGGGACAGGGGGCACTGAAGCTTTCTTT.

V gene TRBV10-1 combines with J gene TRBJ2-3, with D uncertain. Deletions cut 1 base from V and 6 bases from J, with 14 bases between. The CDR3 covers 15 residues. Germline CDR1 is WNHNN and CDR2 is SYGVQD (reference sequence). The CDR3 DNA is TGCGCCAGCAGTGAGTTGGGCAAGAACACTGATACGCAGTATTTT. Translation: CASSELGKNTDTQYF.

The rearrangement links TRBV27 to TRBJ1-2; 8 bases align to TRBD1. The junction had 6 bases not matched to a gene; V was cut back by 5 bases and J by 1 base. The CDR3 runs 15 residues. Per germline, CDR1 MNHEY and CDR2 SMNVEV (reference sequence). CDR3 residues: CASSSPQGGNYGYTF. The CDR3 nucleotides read TGTGCCAGCAGTAGTCCACAGGGGGGTAACTATGGCTACACCTTC.

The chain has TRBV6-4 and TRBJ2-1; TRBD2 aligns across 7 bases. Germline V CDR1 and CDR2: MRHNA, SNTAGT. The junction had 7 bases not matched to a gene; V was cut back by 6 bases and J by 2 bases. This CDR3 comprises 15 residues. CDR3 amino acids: CASSGRKVPYNEQFF. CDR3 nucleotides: TGTGCCAGCAGCGGGAGGAAGGTCCCCTACAATGAGCAGTTCTTC.

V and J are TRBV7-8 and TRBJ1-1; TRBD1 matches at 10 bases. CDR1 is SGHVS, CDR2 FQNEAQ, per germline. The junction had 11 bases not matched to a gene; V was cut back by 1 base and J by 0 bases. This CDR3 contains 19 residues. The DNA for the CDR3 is TGTGCCAGCAGCTTAGTCGGAAGACAGGGGGCCTTTATGAACACTGAAGCTTTCTTT. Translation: CASSLVGRQGAFMNTEAFF.

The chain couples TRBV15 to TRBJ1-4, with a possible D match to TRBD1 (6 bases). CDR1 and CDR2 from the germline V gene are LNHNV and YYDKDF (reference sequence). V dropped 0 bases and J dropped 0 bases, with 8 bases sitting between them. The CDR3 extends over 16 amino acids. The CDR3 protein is CATSRDPGATNEKLFF. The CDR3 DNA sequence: TGTGCCACCAGCAGAGATCCAGGGGCAACTAATGAAAAACTGTTTTTT.

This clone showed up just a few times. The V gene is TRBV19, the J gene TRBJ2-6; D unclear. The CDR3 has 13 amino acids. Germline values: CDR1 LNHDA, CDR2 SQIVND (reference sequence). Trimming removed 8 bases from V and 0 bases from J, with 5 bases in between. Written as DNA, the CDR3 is TGTGCCAGTGCGAGCTCTGGGGCCAACGTCCTGACTTTC. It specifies CASASSGANVLTF.

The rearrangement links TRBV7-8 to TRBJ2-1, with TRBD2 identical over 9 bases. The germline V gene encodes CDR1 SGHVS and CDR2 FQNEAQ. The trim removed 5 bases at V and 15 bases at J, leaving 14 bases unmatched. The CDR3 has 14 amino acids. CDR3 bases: TGTGCCAGCAGCACTCGACTAGCGGAGGGGGGGTGGTTCTTC. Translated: CASSTRLAEGGWFF.

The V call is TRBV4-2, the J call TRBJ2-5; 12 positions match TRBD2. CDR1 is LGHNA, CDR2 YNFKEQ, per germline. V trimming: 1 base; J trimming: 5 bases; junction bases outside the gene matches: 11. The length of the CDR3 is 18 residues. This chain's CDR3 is CASSQAVASGGAGETQYF. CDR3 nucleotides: TGTGCCAGCAGCCAAGCGGTGGCTAGCGGGGGGGCCGGGGAGACCCAGTACTTC.